This T cell receptor beta chain was sequenced for a study of T cells in Graves' hyperthyroidism and ophthalmopathy. Study-wide findings and caveats: It was a median approximately 7.1 months before onset that the model predicted ophthalmopathy.

To note about this clonotype: What it binds is unknown.

TCR beta CDR3 region amplification was performed from RNA transcripts. The HTBI primer set served for first-round RT-PCR of the TCR CDR3. TCRdb passed the multiplex PCR reads through MiXCR, listing each CDR3 protein once. The table includes roughly 550,000 distinct CDR3 sequences, 15% to 20% detected once. Clinical symptoms, serum thyroxine, TRAb, thyroid ultrasound and orbital computed tomography informed diagnoses. This CDR3 is built from 14 residues. V was shortened by 7 bases and J by 6 bases, with 15 bases between the two germline ends. Germline lookup yields CDR1 KGHSH and CDR2 LQKENI. The material sequenced was blood. This sequence joins TRBV18 and TRBJ1-4, with unresolved D. This clonotype was obtained from a young woman with Graves' ophthalmopathy. CDR3 protein: CASFKTPGHEKLFF. The CDR3 coding sequence is TGTGCCAGCTTTAAAACTCCCGGGCATGAAAAACTGTTTTTT. The whole variable domain, filled in from reference TRBV18 and TRBJ1-4, reads NAGVMQNPRHLVRRRGQEARLRCSPMKGHSHVYWYRQLPEEGLKFMVYLQKENIIDESGMPKERFSAEFPKEGPSILRIQQVVRGDSAAYFCASFKTPGHEKLFFGSGTQLSVL.